The T cell receptor beta chain under discussion was sequenced for a study of CD8 T cells in ankylosing spondylitis. The CDR3 has 14 residues. V dropped 6 bases and J dropped 8; count of bases not matched to a gene: 13. CDR1 is DFQATT and CDR2 is SNEGSKA in the germline V gene (reference sequence). Study-wide findings and caveats: Reactive arthritis synovial fluid and blood were previously reported to contain some motif variants. In peripheral blood, disease-linked CD8+ clones occurred at relatively low frequencies. Made up of several highly homologous variants, a TCR beta motif appeared characteristic of ankylosing spondylitis blood.

This clonotype has more than one count but fewer than ten. Its antigen is not identified. One entry per CDR3 protein results from TCRdb running MiXCR on the 5' RACE reads. The repertoire holds about 800,000 distinct CDR3 sequences, with 10% to 15% as singletons. The chain has TRBV20-1 and TRBJ1-2; 9 bases map to TRBD1. The sequenced material came from blood, either unsorted or a sorted T cell fraction (not recorded which). The sequence came from a male donor with ankylosing spondylitis. The CDR3 region has the DNA TGCAGTGCGACCAAGCCGGGACAGGGACTAGGCTACACCTTC. This translates into CSATKPGQGLGYTF.